This TCR beta chain was sequenced for a study of cytomegalovirus exposure and HLA in healthy donors. Study-level results: Rare TCR sequences predominated, though certain public TCRs were found in many donors. According to a later analysis, most TCR beta chains associated with CMV appeared HLA-restricted. Earlier results showed most TCR beta V segments being productive about 90% or about 30% of the time.

The study ran its PCR with 60 Vbeta and 13 Jbeta primers. Assay: immunoSEQ multiplex PCR; the TCRdb copy retains only in-frame clones and omits some. The sample lists some 180,000 clones; roughly 77% were seen once. The CDR3 extends over 13 amino acids. Trimming left V 2 bases short and J 2 bases short, with 9 bases between. The germline gives CDR1 GTSNPN, CDR2 SVGIG (reference sequence). Comment on this clone: Its specificity is not known.

The chain joins TRBV30 to TRBJ1-1, with a weak D call TRBD1 (6 bases). Sequenced: PBMCs. This sequence originates from a man aged 35 to 55 in good health and CMV-seropositive. The CDR3 DNA sequence: TGTGCCTGGAGTCCTGGGACAAACACTGAAGCTTTCTTT. Translated: CAWSPGTNTEAFF.